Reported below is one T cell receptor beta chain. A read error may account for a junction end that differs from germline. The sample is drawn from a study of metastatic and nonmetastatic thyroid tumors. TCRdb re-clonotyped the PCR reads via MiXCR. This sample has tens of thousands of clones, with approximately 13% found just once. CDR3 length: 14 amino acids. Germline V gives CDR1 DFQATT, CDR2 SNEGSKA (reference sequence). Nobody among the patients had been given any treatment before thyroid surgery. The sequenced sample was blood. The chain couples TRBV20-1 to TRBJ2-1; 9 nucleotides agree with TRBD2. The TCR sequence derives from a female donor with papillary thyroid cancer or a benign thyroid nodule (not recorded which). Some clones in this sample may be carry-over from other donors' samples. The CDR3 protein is CSARYPLAGLEQVF. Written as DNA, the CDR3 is TGCAGTGCTAGATATCCCCTAGCGGGACTTGAGCAGGTCTTC.